This TCR beta chain emerged from a study of T cells after yellow fever vaccination. Looking at the study overall: With SMART-Seq v4 Ultra Low Input, the fractions containing low cell numbers were prepared. Study-wide points: The booster response re-showed most primary clones: approximately 95% CD4, around 87% CD8. A small proportion of clonotypes was detected in both the CD4 and CD8 compartments.

Germline V CDR1 and CDR2: LNHDA, SQIVND (reference sequence). The CDR3 consists of 13 residues. The germline V and J ends were trimmed by 9 bases and 7 bases, with 16 bases remaining between them. UMIs were added to TCR cDNA along with a universal primer site when it was made by 5'RACE template switching. Via MiXCR, TCRdb re-called the 5' RACE reads, giving one row per CDR3 protein. The sample lists approximately 300,000 distinct CDR3 sequences, about 8.7% occurring once. This clonotype has more than one count but fewer than ten. Its antigen is not known. This rearrangement joins TRBV19 to TRBJ1-5; perhaps TRBD1 as D (6 bases). The TCR was taken from a man aged 18 to 29 who received the YFV17D yellow fever vaccine. Sequencing used PBMCs, obtained on the day of the first yellow fever vaccination. The CDR3 coding sequence is TGTGCCAGCCAGCGGGGGGCGAGGCAGCCCCAGCATTTT. Its protein product is CASQRGARQPQHF. Full variable domain (remainder filled in from reference TRBV19 and TRBJ1-5): DGGITQSPKYLFRKEGQNVTLSCEQNLNHDAMYWYRQDPGQGLRLIYYSQIVNDFQKGDIAEGYSVSREKKESFPLTVTSAQKNPTAFYLCASQRGARQPQHFGDGTRLSIL.